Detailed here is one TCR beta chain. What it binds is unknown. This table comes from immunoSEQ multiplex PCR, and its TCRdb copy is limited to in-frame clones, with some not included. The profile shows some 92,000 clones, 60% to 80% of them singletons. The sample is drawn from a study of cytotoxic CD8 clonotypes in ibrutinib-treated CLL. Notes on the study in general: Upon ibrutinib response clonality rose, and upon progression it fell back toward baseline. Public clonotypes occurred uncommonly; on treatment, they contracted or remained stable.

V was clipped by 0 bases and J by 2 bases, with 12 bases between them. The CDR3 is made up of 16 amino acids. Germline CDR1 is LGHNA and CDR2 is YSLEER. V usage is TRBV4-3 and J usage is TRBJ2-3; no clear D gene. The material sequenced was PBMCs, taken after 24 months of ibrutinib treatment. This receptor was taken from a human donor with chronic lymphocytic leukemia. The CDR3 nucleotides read TGCGCCAGCAGCCAAGATCGTCAGAGAAACACAGATACGCAGTATTTT. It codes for CASSQDRQRNTDTQYF.